This TCR beta chain is drawn from a study of T-cell memory formation after mild COVID-19. The CDR3 loop spans 15 amino acids. The V gene end was trimmed by 2 bases and the J gene end by 1 base; junction bases not matched to a gene: 2. Germline-derived CDR1 and CDR2 are SGHRS and YFSETQ. TCRdb recomputed calls from the 5' RACE reads with MiXCR, one row per CDR3 protein. The data hold under 650,000 distinct CDR3 sequences, with under 20% observed a single time. The sequenced sample was PBMCs or a T cell subset sorted from them (not recorded which). This chain joins TRBV5-1 and TRBJ2-5; TRBD2 matches 10 bases. This clonotype was sampled from an adult woman who had mild COVID-19 (a few samples of this study predate the infection). Cell type and time point are not known. DNA for the CDR3: TGCGCCAGCAGCTTCATAGCGGGAGGCCAAGAGACCCAGTACTTC. The encoded protein is CASSFIAGGQETQYF.